A selection of T cell receptor beta chains follows, all from one sample in a study of tumor-infiltrating lymphocytes in primary liver carcinoma. One entry per CDR3 protein results from TCRdb running MiXCR on the multiplex PCR reads. Of approximately 330,000 distinct CDR3 sequences in the sample, approximately 65% were seen once. Sequenced material: peripheral blood. All receptors come from a man aged 35-49 years with primary liver carcinoma and hepatitis B virus infection. The CDR3 runs from the conserved cysteine through the conserved F or W. D genes are given only for firm matches. Size is stated for part of the rows, as once, few or many counts, or as a class when the clone is expanded.

cdr3_aa cdr3_nt j_call clone_size d_call v_call
CASSSATSFERYF TGTGCCAGCAGTAGTGCGACTAGCTTCGAGCGGTACTTC TRBJ2-7 . TRBD2 TRBV11-3
CASSVQGASYNEQFF TGCGCCAGCAGCGTCCAGGGGGCCTCCTACAATGAGCAGTTCTTC TRBJ2-1 . TRBD1 TRBV5-1
CASSLIAVSSYEQYF TGTGCCAGCAGCTTGATAGCGGTAAGCTCCTACGAGCAGTACTTC TRBJ2-7 few . TRBV5-5
CASSQTVNTEAFF TGTGCCAGCAGTCAGACAGTGAACACTGAAGCTTTCTTT TRBJ1-1 many . TRBV6-5
CASSRDRGTETQYF TGTGCCAGCAGCCGGGACAGGGGAACGGAGACCCAGTACTTC TRBJ2-5 . TRBD1 TRBV11-2
CASSYPMGSGSFRSYNEQFF TGTGCCAGCAGTTATCCGATGGGGAGCGGGAGTTTTCGAAGCTACAATGAGCAGTTCTTC TRBJ2-1 many TRBD2 TRBV6-2/TRBV6-3
CASSWGQGSFGELFF TGTGCCAGCAGTTGGGGACAGGGTTCTTTCGGGGAGCTGTTTTTT TRBJ2-2 few TRBD1 TRBV28
CASSEGNQPQHF TGCGCCAGCAGTGAGGGGAATCAGCCCCAGCATTTT TRBJ1-5 many . TRBV10-2
CASRPWASQDEQFF TGTGCCAGCAGACCCTGGGCTTCTCAGGATGAGCAGTTCTTC TRBJ2-1 few . TRBV28
CASSGGTDLQEAQCF TGTGCCAGCAGCGGAGGGACGGATCTCCAAGAGGCCCAGTGCTTC TRBJ2-5 . . TRBV11-1
CATSQGTAPGELFF TGCGCCACCAGCCAGGGGACAGCCCCCGGGGAGCTGTTTTTC TRBJ2-2 . TRBD1 TRBV4-1
CASSGGQDRYEQYF TGTGCCAGCAGTGGGGGACAGGACCGTTACGAGCAGTACTTC TRBJ2-7 few TRBD1 TRBV6-1
CASSLLGGKLFF TGTGCCAGTAGCCTCCTTGGCGGGAAGCTGTTTTTT TRBJ2-2 . . TRBV11-1
CASSDQGLGEQFF TGCGCCAGCAGTGATCAGGGGCTGGGTGAGCAGTTCTTC TRBJ2-1 few . TRBV10-1
CSRETSGEETKYF TGCAGCCGTGAGACTAGCGGGGAAGAGACCAAGTACTTC TRBJ2-5 once TRBD2 TRBV29-1
CASRPGLAGWGSCNEQFF TGTGCCAGCAGACCCGGACTAGCGGGATGGGGTTCCTGCAATGAGCAGTTCTTC TRBJ2-1 . TRBD2 TRBV6-2/TRBV6-3
CASRFRDRSHNEQFF TGTGCCAGCAGGTTCCGGGACCGCTCCCACAATGAGCAGTTCTTC TRBJ2-1 . . TRBV5-6
CASSLRTGRDTEAFF TGTGCCAGCAGCTTACGGACAGGGAGGGACACTGAAGCTTTCTTT TRBJ1-1 few TRBD1 TRBV7-9
CVSSYGLEGSYEQYF TGTGTCAGCAGCTACGGATTAGAAGGGTCCTACGAGCAGTACTTC TRBJ2-7 . . TRBV5-6
CASIARRNTEAFF TGTGCCAGCATCGCAAGAAGGAACACTGAAGCTTTCTTT TRBJ1-1 . . TRBV11-2
CASSHRLAGGVTDTQYF TGTGCCAGCAGCCATAGACTAGCGGGAGGTGTGACAGATACGCAGTATTTT TRBJ2-3 . TRBD2 TRBV11-1
CASRDGPGLTYEQYF TGCGCCAGCAGGGATGGACCAGGACTAACCTACGAGCAGTACTTC TRBJ2-7 many . TRBV10-2
CASDSWGKREGADTQYF TGTGCCAGCGACTCATGGGGAAAGCGGGAGGGCGCAGATACGCAGTATTTT TRBJ2-3 many TRBD2 TRBV6-5
CASSLISGYTF TGTGCCAGCAGCTTGATTTCTGGCTACACCTTC TRBJ1-2 . . TRBV5-6
CASSLVHGSRDALGADF TGTGCCAGCAGCTTAGTCCATGGTTCTCGGGACGCTCTAGGGGCGGACTTT TRBJ2-7 . . TRBV11-2
CGSSLAGPNTETFF TGTGGCAGCAGCTTGGCTGGGCCGAACACTGAAACTTTCTTT TRBJ1-1 . . TRBV5-6
CDSSLGTEISDQPQHF TGTGACAGCAGCCTTGGTACTGAGATTTCGGATCAGCCCCAGCATTTT TRBJ1-5 . . TRBV11-2
CARSPGDRGRSPLHF TGTGCCAGAAGCCCAGGAGACAGGGGGCGTTCACCCCTACACTTT TRBJ1-6 . TRBD1 TRBV11-1
CASRDRNNSPLHF TGTGCCAGCCGGGACAGGAATAATTCACCCCTCCACTTT TRBJ1-6 many TRBD1 TRBV10-3
CSAGPGLAGGPRWETQYF TGCAGTGCAGGACCGGGACTAGCGGGAGGGCCGCGTTGGGAGACCCAGTACTTC TRBJ2-5 once TRBD2 TRBV29-1
CASILVEEAGNEYEQYF TGTGCCAGCATTCTAGTGGAAGAAGCGGGAAATGAGTACGAGCAGTACTTC TRBJ2-7 . TRBD2 TRBV11-2